This T cell receptor beta chain was obtained from a study of CD8 T cells in Susac syndrome. Across the study: Patients with Susac syndrome had blood drawn and were at that point therapy-naive, on corticosteroids, or on intravenous immunoglobulin alone.

Details on this clonotype: What it recognizes is unknown.

General observations from the study: Individuals included in the TCR sequencing and HLA analysis were acknowledged by the study to be relatively few in number.

Germline V gene sequence: CDR1 SGHRS, CDR2 YFSETQ. Unmatched junction bases numbered 3, after V lost 7 bases and J lost 0 bases. This CDR3 region has 14 residues. cDNA came from about 0.46 to 1 ug RNA primed by random hexamers. The authors amplified TCR beta CDR3 across 54 Vbeta and 13 Jbeta using immunoSEQ multiplex PCR. MiXCR, applied by TCRdb to the immunoSEQ multiplex PCR reads, yields one record per CDR3 protein. Of about 200,000 distinct CDR3 sequences in the sample, 90% to 95% were seen once. The gene calls are TRBV5-1 and TRBJ2-2, with 7 bases matching TRBD1. This TCR was recovered from a human donor with Susac syndrome. Specimen: CD4+ T cells from PBMCs. The CDR3, as DNA: TGCGCCAGCGAGGGACAGCCGAACACCGGGGAGCTGTTTTTT. Amino acids: CASEGQPNTGELFF.